The source of this TCR beta chain is a study of OX40 agonist ivuxolimab in advanced cancers. V gave up 4 bases and J gave up 1 base, with 8 bases separating them. This CDR3 comprises 13 residues. Germline V lookup: CDR1 MNHNS, CDR2 SASEGT. Produced via immunoSEQ multiplex PCR; TCRdb's table is partial and in-frame only. The profile shows about 32,000 clones, under 95% of them singletons. This clone has just one count. The starting material was CD4+ or CD8+ T cells sorted from blood, obtained in a trial of the OX40 agonist ivuxolimab. The chain carries TRBV6-1 and TRBJ2-7; D gene unclear. This TCR came from an adult with an advanced solid tumor such as melanoma, head and neck, liver or kidney cancer. CDR3 DNA: TGTGCCAGCAGTGCCGACACGTCCTACGAGCAGTACTTC. This encodes CASSADTSYEQYF.